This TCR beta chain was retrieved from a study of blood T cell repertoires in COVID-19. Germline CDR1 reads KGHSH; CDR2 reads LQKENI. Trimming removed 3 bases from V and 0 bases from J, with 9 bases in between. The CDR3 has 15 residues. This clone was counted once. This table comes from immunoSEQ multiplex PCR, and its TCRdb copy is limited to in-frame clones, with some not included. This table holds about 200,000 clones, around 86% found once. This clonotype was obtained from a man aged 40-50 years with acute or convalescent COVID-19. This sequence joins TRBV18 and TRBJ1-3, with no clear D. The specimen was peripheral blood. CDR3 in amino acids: CASSPKPSSGNTIYF. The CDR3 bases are TGTGCCAGCTCACCGAAACCGAGCTCTGGAAACACCATATATTTT. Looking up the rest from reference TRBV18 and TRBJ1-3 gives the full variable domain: NAGVMQNPRHLVRRRGQEARLRCSPMKGHSHVYWYRQLPEEGLKFMVYLQKENIIDESGMPKERFSAEFPKEGPSILRIQQVVRGDSAAYFCASSPKPSSGNTIYFGEGSWLTVV.